The 9 T cell receptor beta chains listed next were all sequenced from one sample in a study of T cells after yellow fever vaccination. In TCRdb, the 5' RACE reads were re-called with MiXCR into one record per CDR3 protein. The profile shows about 340,000 distinct CDR3 sequences, around 3.9% of them singletons. The starting material was PBMCs, obtained 5 days after the yellow fever booster vaccination. The receptor source for this set is a man between 18 and 35 years old who received the YFV17D yellow fever vaccine.

There are many counts of this clonotype. V and J are TRBV10-3 and TRBJ2-7, with TRBD1 identical over 9 bases. V shed 4 bases and J 2 bases; nucleotides not matched to a gene: 3. CDR3 length equals 14 residues. The germline gives CDR1 ENHRY, CDR2 SYGVKD. The CDR3 loop reads CAISADRGTYEQYF. The CDR3 DNA follows: TGTGCCATCAGTGCAGACAGGGGGACCTACGAGCAGTACTTC.

In its sample, this clonotype was seen many times. The chain recombines TRBV15 with TRBJ1-1; D ambiguous. Germline-derived CDR1 and CDR2 are LNHNV and YYDKDF (reference sequence). Trimming took off 2 bases at V and 13 bases at J, with 17 bases between the two ends. This CDR3 has 13 amino acids. The CDR3 nucleotides read TGTGCCACCAGCAGACGAGGAACGCCTGACGTTTTCTTT. It encodes CATSRRGTPDVFF. Full variable domain (remainder filled in from reference TRBV15 and TRBJ1-1): DAMVIQNPRYQVTQFGKPVTLSCSQTLNHNVMYWYQQKSSQAPKLLFHYYDKDFNNEADTPDNFQSRRPNTSFCFLDIRSPGLGDTAMYLCATSRRGTPDVFFGQGTRLTVV.

This clonotype has a count of ten or more. The V and J genes are TRBV11-2 and TRBJ1-2; the D gene is possibly TRBD1 (6 bases). V was trimmed by 5 bases and J by 7 bases, leaving 14 bases between them. This CDR3 comprises 13 residues. Germline CDR1 reads SGHAT; CDR2 reads FQNNGV. CDR3 residues: CASSSPGARGYTF. The CDR3 DNA follows: TGTGCCAGCAGCAGCCCGGGGGCGCGTGGCTACACCTTC.

This clonotype was counted at least ten times. The chain links TRBV7-9 to TRBJ2-5; D is perhaps TRBD1 (7 bases). Germline assignment: CDR1 SEHNR and CDR2 FQNEAQ (reference sequence). The CDR3 length is 14 residues. V was pared by 4 bases and J by 5 bases, with 14 bases between. CDR3 residues: CASSSPTGRETQYF. CDR3 DNA: TGTGCCAGCAGCTCGCCGACAGGGAGGGAGACCCAGTACTTC. The variable domain in full, with the rest retrieved from reference TRBV7-9 and TRBJ2-5, is DTGVSQNPRHKITKRGQNVTFRCDPISEHNRLYWYRQTLGQGPEFLTYFQNEAQLEKSRLLSDRFSAERPKGSFSTLEIQRTEQGDSAMYLCASSSPTGRETQYFGPGTRLLVL.

This clonotype occurred many times. This rearrangement joins TRBV20-1 to TRBJ1-1, with 9 bases fitting TRBD1. The J segment lost 5 bases and the V segment lost 1 base, leaving 8 bases of the junction unmatched. CDR3 length: 15 amino acids. Germline V gives CDR1 DFQATT, CDR2 SNEGSKA (reference sequence). As DNA, the CDR3 is TGCAGTGCTAGAGTACCGGGACAGGGAGGTACTGAAGCTTTCTTT. Protein: CSARVPGQGGTEAFF.

This clonotype was observed at least ten times. The genes are TRBV20-1 and TRBJ2-2; D not certain. The CDR3 consists of 14 residues. Trimming took off 3 bases at V and 0 bases at J, with 8 bases between the two ends. The germline CDR1 and CDR2 sequences are DFQATT and SNEGSKA (reference sequence). The CDR3 bases are TGCAGTGCTAGTACCATTACGAACACCGGGGAGCTGTTTTTT. Amino acid sequence: CSASTITNTGELFF.

The rearrangement links TRBV20-1 to TRBJ2-7; 9 bases fit TRBD2. Germline values: CDR1 DFQATT, CDR2 SNEGSKA (reference sequence). The ends lost 1 base at V and 3 bases at J; junction bases unmatched: 7. The CDR3 runs 15 residues. The CDR3 spells CSARASSGVRYEQYF. The CDR3 nucleotides read TGCAGTGCTAGAGCGTCTAGCGGGGTTCGCTACGAGCAGTACTTC.

V gene TRBV4-1 combines with J gene TRBJ1-5; 8 positions match TRBD1. This CDR3 region has 15 residues. The J segment lost 1 base and the V segment lost 4 bases, leaving 3 bases of the junction unmatched. CDR1 MGHRA and CDR2 YSYEKL come from the germline V gene. The CDR3 DNA is TGCGCCAGCAGCCCCCAGGGGGCGAGCAATCAGCCCCAGCATTTT. Translating gives CASSPQGASNQPQHF.

The sample holds a few counts of this clonotype. This rearrangement joins TRBV5-4 to TRBJ2-6, with TRBD2 as a possible D gene (6 bases). This CDR3 comprises 17 residues. Trimming stripped 3 bases from V and 6 bases from J, with 19 bases between. Per germline, CDR1 SGHNT and CDR2 YYREEE (reference sequence). The CDR3 DNA sequence: TGTGCCAGCAGCTCCCGGAGGGCAGGGTTGGAGGCCAACGTCCTGACTTTC. Its translation is CASSSRRAGLEANVLTF.